The text below deals with one T cell receptor beta chain. This specimen belongs to a study of cytomegalovirus exposure and HLA in healthy donors. The PCR was carried out with 60 Vbeta primers and 13 Jbeta primers. Assay used: immunoSEQ multiplex PCR; TCRdb lists only in-frame clones, some missing. The sample yields around 130,000 clones, about 80% seen once. Germline V lookup: CDR1 SGHVS, CDR2 FNYEAQ. This CDR3 comprises 17 residues. The V and J genes are TRBV7-6 and TRBJ2-5, with 9 bases matching TRBD2. Matching the DNA end better, TRBJ2-7 makes the J call doubtful. The sequence derives from a woman aged 18-29 years in good health and CMV-seronegative. The specimen sequenced was PBMCs. The DNA for the CDR3 is TGTGCCTCGTCACGCACCGCGGGGCGGGGGGGAATCTACGAGCAGTACTTC. As protein: CASSRTAGRGGIYEQYF.